These 29 T cell receptor beta chains were sequenced from one sample in a study of T cells in Graves' hyperthyroidism and ophthalmopathy. It was RNA transcripts that yielded the amplified TCR beta CDR3 regions. In the first-round RT-PCR of the TCR CDR3, the HTBI primer set was used. TCRdb re-analysed the multiplex PCR reads in MiXCR, keeping a single row per CDR3 protein. The sample has some 700,000 distinct CDR3 sequences, 17% seen once. The sample comprised blood. The receptors originated from a middle-aged man with Graves' hyperthyroidism.

This sequence joins TRBV27 and TRBJ1-5; the D is unclear. Germline CDR1 is MNHEY and CDR2 is SMNVEV (reference sequence). Trimming took 2 bases from V and 3 from J, leaving 8 bases between them. CDR3 length equals 14 residues. CDR3 loop: CASSLPGFNQPQHF. The CDR3 coding sequence is TGTGCCAGCAGTTTACCTGGATTCAATCAGCCCCAGCATTTT.

This clonotype was recorded at least ten times. The chain is built from TRBV28 and TRBJ2-7; maybe TRBD2 (5 bases). The CDR3 runs 12 residues. Germline-derived CDR1 and CDR2 are MDHEN and SYDVKM. The V and J ends lost 3 bases and 6 bases respectively, with 9 bases between them. This chain's CDR3 is CASSFRGIEQYF. CDR3 coding DNA: TGTGCCAGCAGTTTCCGAGGGATCGAGCAGTACTTC.

This clonotype was counted ten times or more. This rearrangement joins TRBV24-1 to TRBJ1-2; TRBD1 is a possible D gene (5 bases). Germline loops: CDR1 KGHDR, CDR2 SFDVKD. Trimming cost V 7 bases and J 2 bases, with 13 bases left between them. This CDR3 is 14 amino acids long. This chain's CDR3 is CATSPRRGNYGYTF. DNA of the CDR3: TGTGCCACCAGCCCGAGGAGGGGAAACTATGGCTACACCTTC.

This clonotype was counted many times. V usage is TRBV9 and J usage is TRBJ1-1; D gene uncertain. The CDR3 length is 13 residues. Trimming removed 0 bases at V and 1 base at J, with 4 bases between. Germline values: CDR1 SGDLS, CDR2 YYNGEE. This CDR3 reads CASSVGPNTEAFF. The CDR3 nucleotides are TGTGCCAGCAGCGTAGGACCGAACACTGAAGCTTTCTTT.

This clonotype was counted at least ten times. The genes are TRBV12-3 or TRBV12-4 and TRBJ2-3; D may correspond to TRBD1 or TRBD2 (6 bases each). The V end was cut by 8 bases, the J end by 6 bases, with 21 bases between. CDR3 length equals 15 residues. Here the CDR3 DNA reads TGTGCCAGCGGCGCCTGGGGGGCTGGACACGATACGCAGTATTTT. It codes for CASGAWGAGHDTQYF.

This chain connects TRBV7-9 to TRBJ2-7; 7 bases map to TRBD1. With 2 bases clipped from V and 9 bases from J, the junction kept 13 bases outside the gene matches. The CDR3 is made up of 15 amino acids. Germline V lookup: CDR1 SEHNR, CDR2 FQNEAQ (reference sequence). CDR3 amino acids: CASSLRAETGKVQYF. The DNA for the CDR3 is TGTGCCAGCAGCTTACGAGCCGAGACAGGGAAGGTGCAGTACTTC.

This clonotype has only a few counts. The rearrangement joins TRBV10-3 to TRBJ2-3; TRBD2 agrees at 8 bases. Germline CDR1 is ENHRY and CDR2 is SYGVKD. The length of the CDR3 is 14 residues. Losses at the gene ends were 0 bases for V and 6 bases for J; bases not matched to a gene: 2. This chain's CDR3 is CAISESSGADTQYF. The CDR3 bases are TGTGCCATCAGTGAGTCTAGCGGGGCCGATACGCAGTATTTT.

This clonotype showed up just a few times. The V gene is TRBV19, the J gene TRBJ1-4, with D maybe TRBD1 (5 bases). The CDR3 runs 15 residues. Germline V gives CDR1 LNHDA, CDR2 SQIVND (reference sequence). With 4 bases removed from V and 2 bases from J, the gap between germline ends came to 11 bases. CDR3 sequence reads: CASSTRRATNEKLFF. For the CDR3, the DNA is TGTGCCAGTAGTACTCGCAGGGCTACTAATGAAAAACTGTTTTTT.

The V call is TRBV27, the J call TRBJ2-3; D not certain. The CDR3 is 13 residues long. The V end lost 1 base, the J end lost 5 bases, and 7 bases lay between the germline ends. Germline values: CDR1 MNHEY, CDR2 SMNVEV (reference sequence). As DNA, the CDR3 is TGTGCCAGCAGTTTATTCGCGGAAGATACGCAGTATTTT. This codes for CASSLFAEDTQYF.

The gene calls are TRBV7-2 and TRBJ1-3; D not resolved. Germline V gene sequence: CDR1 SGHTA, CDR2 FQGNSA. V was cut by 0 bases and J by 2 bases, with 8 bases left in between. This CDR3 is 15 amino acids long. CDR3 nucleotides: TGTGCCAGCAGCTTAGCCTACGGTCCTGGAAACACCATATATTTT. It translates to CASSLAYGPGNTIYF.

V usage is TRBV5-1 and J usage is TRBJ1-1; 10 nucleotides align to TRBD1. This CDR3 is built from 15 residues. The germline gives CDR1 SGHRS, CDR2 YFSETQ. Trimming removed 6 bases from V and 4 bases from J; junction bases left unmatched: 9. The CDR3 sequence is CASTRTGGIGTEAFF. The CDR3, as DNA: TGCGCCAGCACCCGGACAGGGGGGATTGGCACTGAAGCTTTCTTT.

This clonotype was observed many times. V and J are TRBV2 and TRBJ2-1; 7 nucleotides align to TRBD1. Germline values: CDR1 SNHLY, CDR2 FYNNEI. CDR3 length equals 14 residues. Germline trimming cut 1 base from V and 7 bases from J; bases unmatched to any gene: 4. CDR3 sequence: CASSEGQGVNEQFF. The CDR3 region has the DNA TGTGCCAGCAGTGAAGGACAGGGTGTAAATGAGCAGTTCTTC.

This clonotype was recorded at least ten times. This chain uses TRBV20-1 with TRBJ2-5, with TRBD2 matching 11 bases. Germline lookup yields CDR1 DFQATT and CDR2 SNEGSKA (reference sequence). With V trimmed by 1 base and J by 5 bases, 6 bases remained unmatched. This CDR3 is built from 15 residues. The CDR3 bases are TGCAGTGCTAGAGCACTAGCGGGAGACGGGGAGACCCAGTACTTC. As protein: CSARALAGDGETQYF.

The chain is built from TRBV6-1 and TRBJ2-7, with 14 bases aligning to TRBD2. Looked up from germline, CDR1 is MNHNS and CDR2 is SASEGT. The junction had 7 bases not matched to a gene; V was cut back by 7 bases and J by 5 bases. The length of the CDR3 is 15 residues. CDR3 loop: CASNPGTSGSDEQYF. CDR3 DNA: TGTGCCAGCAATCCGGGGACTAGCGGGAGCGACGAGCAGTACTTC.

The table lists this clonotype with many counts. V and J are TRBV28 and TRBJ1-1; D call uncertain. The CDR3 covers 13 residues. CDR1 is MDHEN and CDR2 is SYDVKM in the germline V gene. Between the trimmed V and J ends, which lost 8 bases and 0 bases, there was a span of 10 bases. The CDR3 nucleotides are TGTGCCAGCTTAGACACTTTGAACACTGAAGCTTTCTTT. Translation gives CASLDTLNTEAFF.

This clonotype was found a few times. The chain carries TRBV20-1 and TRBJ2-4, with TRBD2 matching 9 bases. Trimming at V came to 1 base and at J to 2 bases, leaving 3 bases not matched to a gene. Per germline, CDR1 DFQATT and CDR2 SNEGSKA (reference sequence). The CDR3 extends over 15 amino acids. The CDR3 DNA reads as TGCAGTGCTAGAGTAGCGGGAGTTCCCAAAAACATTCAGTACTTC. It encodes CSARVAGVPKNIQYF.

This clonotype was seen ten or more times. The chain links TRBV30 to TRBJ2-5; D ambiguous. CDR1 and CDR2 (germline): GTSNPN, SVGIG (reference sequence). V lost 4 bases and J 0 bases, leaving 6 bases between the germline ends. The CDR3 totals 12 residues. CDR3 loop: CAWIGDQETQYF. CDR3 in DNA: TGTGCCTGGATTGGGGACCAAGAGACCCAGTACTTC.

This clonotype occurred many times. The chain is built from TRBV30 and TRBJ2-1, with 10 nucleotides matching TRBD2. V lost 3 bases to trimming and J lost 6 bases; unmatched junction nucleotides: 5. CDR1 and CDR2 (germline): GTSNPN, SVGIG (reference sequence). The length of the CDR3 is 14 residues. The CDR3 protein is CAWRGLAGANEQFF. Written as DNA, the CDR3 is TGTGCCTGGAGAGGTCTAGCGGGAGCCAATGAGCAGTTCTTC.

The CDR3 loop reads CATHKRRRTGELFF. CDR3 sequence (DNA): TGTGCCACCCACAAGCGGCGAAGGACCGGGGAGCTGTTTTTT. This chain uses TRBV28 with TRBJ2-2; tentatively, D is TRBD2 (5 bases). CDR1 is MDHEN and CDR2 is SYDVKM in the germline V gene. The ends were cut back, 10 bases at V and 5 bases at J, with 17 bases in the middle. The CDR3 is 14 residues long.

This clonotype showed up just a few times. The chain is built from TRBV7-8 and TRBJ2-7; no firm D call. Germline V gene sequence: CDR1 SGHVS, CDR2 FQNEAQ. There are 14 residues in the CDR3. V was cut by 4 bases and J by 1 base, with 11 bases left in between. In DNA, the CDR3 is TGTGCCAGCAGCTCTCCGCTCCTGTCCTACGAGCAGTACTTC. It specifies CASSSPLLSYEQYF.

The chain combines TRBV5-1 with TRBJ2-7; possible D gene TRBD1, 5 bases. Germline CDR1 and CDR2: SGHRS and YFSETQ. V was cut by 0 bases and J by 4 bases, with 8 bases left in between. The CDR3 loop spans 13 amino acids. CDR3 DNA: TGCGCCAGCAGCTTGGCCAAGGGGTACGAGCAGTACTTC. Translating it yields CASSLAKGYEQYF.

This clonotype appeared many times. This chain links TRBV2 with TRBJ2-3; 7 bases match TRBD1. V shed 6 bases and J 0 bases; nucleotides not matched to a gene: 6. The CDR3 is 15 residues long. Germline loops: CDR1 SNHLY, CDR2 FYNNEI. CDR3 amino acids: CASSDGQVSTDTQYF. CDR3 coding DNA: TGTGCCAGCAGCGATGGACAGGTCAGCACAGATACGCAGTATTTT. The variable domain in full, with the rest retrieved from reference TRBV2 and TRBJ2-3, is EPEVTQTPSHQVTQMGQEVILRCVPISNHLYFYWYRQILGQKVEFLVSFYNNEISEKSEIFDDQFSVERPDGSNFTLKIRSTKLEDSAMYFCASSDGQVSTDTQYFGPGTRLTVL.

This clonotype was observed many times. The rearrangement links TRBV28 to TRBJ2-7, with 14 bases matching TRBD2. CDR1 and CDR2 from the germline V gene are MDHEN and SYDVKM. J lost 3 bases, V lost 6 bases, and 4 bases had no gene match. The CDR3 is 15 amino acids. In DNA, the CDR3 is TGTGCCAGCAGGGGGACTAGCGGGAGATACTACGAGCAGTACTTC. Translation gives CASRGTSGRYYEQYF.

V and J are TRBV7-9 and TRBJ1-6; D is possibly TRBD1 (5 bases). The CDR3 has 15 amino acids. Germline CDR1 reads SEHNR; CDR2 reads FQNEAQ (reference sequence). V was pared by 5 bases and J by 5 bases, with 13 bases between. The CDR3 reads CASSPLGRDNSPLHF. CDR3 in DNA: TGTGCCAGCAGCCCCCTAGGCAGGGATAATTCACCCCTCCACTTT.

This clonotype was seen ten or more times. The chain employs TRBV28 and TRBJ1-1, with 10 bases matching TRBD1. Unmatched junction bases numbered 19, after V lost 6 bases and J lost 6 bases. Germline V gene sequence: CDR1 MDHEN, CDR2 SYDVKM. The CDR3 totals 18 residues. CDR3 sequence reads: CASRDTGTGAPREPEAFF. The DNA of the CDR3 is TGTGCCAGCAGGGATACCGGGACAGGGGCCCCCCGGGAACCTGAAGCTTTCTTT.

Many counts were recorded for this clonotype. The CDR3 sequence is CASSLYAGTAQETQYF. In DNA, the CDR3 is TGTGCCAGCAGTCTATACGCCGGGACAGCCCAAGAGACCCAGTACTTC. The V gene is TRBV28, the J gene TRBJ2-5; 7 bases are a match to TRBD1. This CDR3 contains 16 residues. The trim removed 5 bases at V and 1 base at J, leaving 10 bases unmatched. In germline, CDR1 is MDHEN, CDR2 SYDVKM.

The V call is TRBV30, the J call TRBJ2-7; no clear D gene. CDR1 GTSNPN and CDR2 SVGIG come from the germline V gene (reference sequence). With 4 bases removed from V and 3 bases from J, the gap between germline ends came to 10 bases. The CDR3 has 12 amino acids. CDR3 protein: CAWNRDNYEQYF. The CDR3 DNA sequence: TGTGCCTGGAACAGAGACAACTACGAGCAGTACTTC. The full variable domain, completed using reference TRBV30 and TRBJ2-7, is SQTIHQWPATLVQPVGSPLSLECTVEGTSNPNLYWYRQAAGRGLQLLFYSVGIGQISSEVPQNLSASRPQDRQFILSSKKLLLSDSGFYLCAWNRDNYEQYFGPGTRLTVT.

This clonotype has only a few counts. The gene calls are TRBV28 and TRBJ2-7; 8 nucleotides agree with TRBD1. Germline CDR1 and CDR2: MDHEN and SYDVKM. With V trimmed by 8 bases and J by 7 bases, 13 bases remained unmatched. CDR3 length: 14 residues. The CDR3 DNA sequence: TGTGCCAGCGGTCCGGACAGGGAGGTGTCGGAGCAGTACTTC. This codes for CASGPDREVSEQYF.

This clonotype was recorded at least ten times. The chain recombines TRBV27 with TRBJ2-3; D is ambiguous. The CDR3 extends over 14 amino acids. The V and J ends lost 6 bases and 2 bases respectively, with 12 bases between them. Germline V gene data show CDR1 as MNHEY and CDR2 as SMNVEV (reference sequence). The CDR3 DNA is TGTGCCAGCAGACTTACAGCAAACACAGATACGCAGTATTTT. It translates to CASRLTANTDTQYF.